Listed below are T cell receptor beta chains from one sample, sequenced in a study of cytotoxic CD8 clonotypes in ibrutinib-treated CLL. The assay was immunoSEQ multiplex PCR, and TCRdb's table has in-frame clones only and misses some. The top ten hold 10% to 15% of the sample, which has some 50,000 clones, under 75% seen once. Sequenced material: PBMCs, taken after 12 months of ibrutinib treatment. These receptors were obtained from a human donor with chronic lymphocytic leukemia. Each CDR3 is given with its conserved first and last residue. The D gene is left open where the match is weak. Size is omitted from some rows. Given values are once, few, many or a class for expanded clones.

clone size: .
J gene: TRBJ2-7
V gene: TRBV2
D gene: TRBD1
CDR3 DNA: TGTGCCAGCAGTGGGAGGACAGGGGCGGACGAGCAGTACTTC
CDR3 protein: CASSGRTGADEQYF

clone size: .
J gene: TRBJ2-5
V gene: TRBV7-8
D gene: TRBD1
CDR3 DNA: TGTGCCAGCAGCTCCCGGACAGGTGCGCGGACCCAGTACTTC
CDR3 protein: CASSSRTGARTQYF

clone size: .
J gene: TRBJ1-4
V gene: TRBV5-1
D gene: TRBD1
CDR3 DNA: TGCGCCAGCAGCTTGGCCCCGGGACAGTTTGGGAAAACTGTTTTT
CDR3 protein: CASSLAPGQFGKTVF

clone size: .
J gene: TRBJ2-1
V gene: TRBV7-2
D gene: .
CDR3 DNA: TGTGCCAGCAGCTTAAGTCAGAACAATGAGCAGTTCTTC
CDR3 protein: CASSLSQNNEQFF

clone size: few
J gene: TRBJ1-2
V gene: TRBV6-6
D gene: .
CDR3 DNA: TGTGCCAGCAGTTACTCGAGGGGGACACCCAATCTTGGCTACACCTTC
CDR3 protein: CASSYSRGTPNLGYTF

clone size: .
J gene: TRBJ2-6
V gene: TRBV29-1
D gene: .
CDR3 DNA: TGCAGCGTTGACCCCGGCTCTGGGGCCAACGTCCTGACTTTC
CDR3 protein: CSVDPGSGANVLTF

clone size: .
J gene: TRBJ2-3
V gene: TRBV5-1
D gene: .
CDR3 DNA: TGCGCCAGCAGCTTGGGGGCAGATACGCAGTATTTT
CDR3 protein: CASSLGADTQYF

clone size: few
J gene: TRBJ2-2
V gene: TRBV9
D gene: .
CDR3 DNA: TGTGCCAGCAGCGTAGTATACGGGGAGCTGTTTTTT
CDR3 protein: CASSVVYGELFF

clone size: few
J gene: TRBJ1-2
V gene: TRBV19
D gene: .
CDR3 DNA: TGTGCCAGGCCTTTGTTATTCCGGGACCGACATAACTATGGCTACACCTTC
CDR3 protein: CARPLLFRDRHNYGYTF

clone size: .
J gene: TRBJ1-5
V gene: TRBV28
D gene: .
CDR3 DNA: TGTGCCAGCAGTTCAGGGCAGAGGAGCAATCAGCCCCAGCATTTT
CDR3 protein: CASSSGQRSNQPQHF

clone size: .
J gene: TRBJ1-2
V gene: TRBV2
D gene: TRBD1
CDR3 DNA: TGTGCCAGCAGCCACCTTGGGACAGGGGGCGGCTATGGCTACACCTTC
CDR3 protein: CASSHLGTGGGYGYTF

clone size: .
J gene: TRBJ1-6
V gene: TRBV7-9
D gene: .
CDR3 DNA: TGTGCCAGCAGCATCCGGGACCCGGGGACTTCACCCCTCCACTTT
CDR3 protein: CASSIRDPGTSPLHF

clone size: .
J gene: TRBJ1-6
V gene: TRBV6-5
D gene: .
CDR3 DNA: TGTGCCAGCAGCAAGGACAGTTTTCTCCAGACACCCCTCCACTTT
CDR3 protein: CASSKDSFLQTPLHF

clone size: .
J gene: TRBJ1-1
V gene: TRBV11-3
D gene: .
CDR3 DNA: TGTGCCAGCAGCCTAACAGCGAACACTGAAGCTTTCTTT
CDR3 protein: CASSLTANTEAFF

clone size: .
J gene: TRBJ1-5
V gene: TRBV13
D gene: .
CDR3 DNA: TGTGCCAGCAGCTTAGGCCTTCAGCCCCAGCATTTT
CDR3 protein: CASSLGLQPQHF

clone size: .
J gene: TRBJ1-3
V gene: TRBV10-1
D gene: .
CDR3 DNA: TGCGCCAGCAGTGCGGACGGTTCTGGAAACACCATATATTTT
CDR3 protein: CASSADGSGNTIYF

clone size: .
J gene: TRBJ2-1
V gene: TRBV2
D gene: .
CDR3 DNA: TGTGCCAGCAGAGATCCAGGGTCGTACAATGAGCAGTTCTTC
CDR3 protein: CASRDPGSYNEQFF

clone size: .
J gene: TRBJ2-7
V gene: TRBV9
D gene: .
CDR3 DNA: TGTGCCAGCAGCCCCCAGGGGAATAGTGTCTACGAGCAGTACTTC
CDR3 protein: CASSPQGNSVYEQYF

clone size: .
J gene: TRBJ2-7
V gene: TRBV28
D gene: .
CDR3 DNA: TGTGCCAGCAGTTCCTATTGGGGCAGGAGGGGGCTCTACGAGCAGTACTTC
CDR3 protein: CASSSYWGRRGLYEQYF

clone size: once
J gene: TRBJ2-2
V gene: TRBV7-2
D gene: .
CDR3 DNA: TGTGCCAGCAGGGAGAAAAACACCGGGGAGCTGTTTTTT
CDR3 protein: CASREKNTGELFF

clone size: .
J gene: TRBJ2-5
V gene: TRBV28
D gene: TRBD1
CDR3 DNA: TGTGCCAGCAGTTCACAGGGGGCGCTTCGGGAGACCCAGTACTTC
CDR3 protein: CASSSQGALRETQYF

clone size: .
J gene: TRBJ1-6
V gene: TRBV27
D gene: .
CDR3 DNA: TGTGCCAGCAGTCTTCGCGATAGGCCTAATTCACCCCTCCACTTT
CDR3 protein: CASSLRDRPNSPLHF

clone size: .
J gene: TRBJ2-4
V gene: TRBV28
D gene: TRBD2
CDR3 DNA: TGTGCCAGCAGTTTACCGACTAGCGGGGGTGTCCTCAGAAACATTCAGTACTTC
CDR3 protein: CASSLPTSGGVLRNIQYF

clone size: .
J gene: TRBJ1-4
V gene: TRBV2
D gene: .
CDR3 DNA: TGTGCCAGAGGTCAGGGGCGGGCTAATGAAAAACTGTTTTTT
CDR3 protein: CARGQGRANEKLFF

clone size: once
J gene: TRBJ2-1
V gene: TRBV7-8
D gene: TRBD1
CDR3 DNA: TGTGCCAGCAGCTTAAGGGACAGCACAAGAGAGCAGTTCTTC
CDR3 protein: CASSLRDSTREQFF

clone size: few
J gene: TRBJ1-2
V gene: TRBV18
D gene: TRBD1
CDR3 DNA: TGTGCCAGCTCGGACAGGGAGGAGTCGGCCTATGGCTACACCTTC
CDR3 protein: CASSDREESAYGYTF

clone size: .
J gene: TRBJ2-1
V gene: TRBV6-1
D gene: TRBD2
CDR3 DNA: TGTGCCAGCAGTGAGGAGCGGGGGTTCTACAATGAGCAGTTCTTC
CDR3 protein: CASSEERGFYNEQFF

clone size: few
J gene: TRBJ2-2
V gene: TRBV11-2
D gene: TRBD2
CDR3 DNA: TGTGCCAGCAGCTTGCTAGCGGGGGGGCCTGTCGGGGAGCTGTTTTTT
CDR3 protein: CASSLLAGGPVGELFF

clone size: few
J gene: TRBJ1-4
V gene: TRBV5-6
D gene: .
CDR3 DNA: TGTGCCAGCAGCTTGGCAGGGTTTGAAAAACTGTTTTTT
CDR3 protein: CASSLAGFEKLFF

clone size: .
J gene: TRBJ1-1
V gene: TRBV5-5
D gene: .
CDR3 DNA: TGTGCCAGCAGCTGGATACCTGGTGGGGCTGAAGCTTTCTTT
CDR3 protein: CASSWIPGGAEAFF

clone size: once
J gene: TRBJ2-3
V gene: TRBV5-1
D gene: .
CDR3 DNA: TGCGCCAGCAGCTTGGAAACCGTCACAGATACGCAGTATTTT
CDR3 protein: CASSLETVTDTQYF

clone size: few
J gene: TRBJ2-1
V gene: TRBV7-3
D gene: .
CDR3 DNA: TGTGCCAGCAGCCCACAGGGTATCGGCAATGAGCAGTTCTTC
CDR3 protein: CASSPQGIGNEQFF

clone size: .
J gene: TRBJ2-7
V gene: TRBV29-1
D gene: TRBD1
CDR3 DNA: TGCAGCGTTGAGCACAGGGGTGACGAGCAGTACTTC
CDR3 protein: CSVEHRGDEQYF

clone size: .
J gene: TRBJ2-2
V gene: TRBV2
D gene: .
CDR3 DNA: TGTGCCAGCAGTGAATTAGGGGGGCTAGGAGCGGCCGGGGAGCTGTTTTTT
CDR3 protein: CASSELGGLGAAGELFF

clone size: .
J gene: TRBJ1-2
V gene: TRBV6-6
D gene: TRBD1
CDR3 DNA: TGTGCCAGCAGTTACGCAGACGGACAGGGAAGTGGCTACACCTTC
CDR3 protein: CASSYADGQGSGYTF

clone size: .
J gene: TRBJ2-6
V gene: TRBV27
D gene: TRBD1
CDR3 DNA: TGTGCCAGCAGTTTATCGGACAGGGACAGAGGGACTGGGGCCAACGTCCTGACTTTC
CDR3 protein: CASSLSDRDRGTGANVLTF

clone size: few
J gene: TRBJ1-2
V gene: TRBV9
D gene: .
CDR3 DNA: TGTGCCAGCAGCGTAGGGGTTTCGAGGGCCACATGGGGCTACACCTTC
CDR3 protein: CASSVGVSRATWGYTF

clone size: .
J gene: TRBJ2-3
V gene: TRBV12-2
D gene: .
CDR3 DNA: TGTGCAAGTCGCTCGTGCCATACTAGCGGGGGTTGGACAGATACGCAGTATTTT
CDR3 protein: CASRSCHTSGGWTDTQYF

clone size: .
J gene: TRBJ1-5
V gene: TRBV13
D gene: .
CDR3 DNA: TGTGCCAGCAGCTTAGGCACCTCGGAGTATCAGCCCCAGCATTTT
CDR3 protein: CASSLGTSEYQPQHF

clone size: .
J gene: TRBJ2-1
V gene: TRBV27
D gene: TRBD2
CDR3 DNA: TGTGCCAGCAGTTTACCGCGACAGATACCGACTAGCGGGGGGCCCGCCAATGAGCAGTTCTTC
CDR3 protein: CASSLPRQIPTSGGPANEQFF

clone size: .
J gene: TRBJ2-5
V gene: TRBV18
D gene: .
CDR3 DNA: TGTGCCAGCTCACCACGGACGTACCAAGAGACCCAGTACTTC
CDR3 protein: CASSPRTYQETQYF

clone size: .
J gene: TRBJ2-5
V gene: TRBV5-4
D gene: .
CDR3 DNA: TGTGCCAGCAGCTTGGCGTTCAGGGGTCTGGAGACCCAGTACTTC
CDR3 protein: CASSLAFRGLETQYF

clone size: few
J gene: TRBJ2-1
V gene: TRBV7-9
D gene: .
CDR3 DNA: TGTTATTCTGCCGGGGGATATTCCTACAATGAGCAGTTCTTC
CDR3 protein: CYSAGGYSYNEQFF

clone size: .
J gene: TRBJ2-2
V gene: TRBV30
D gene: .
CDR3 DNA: TGTGCCTGGAGTGGGATGAACACCGGGGAGCTGTTTTTT
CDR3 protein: CAWSGMNTGELFF

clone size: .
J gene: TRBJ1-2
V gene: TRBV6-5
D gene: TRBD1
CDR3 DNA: TGTGCCAGCAGTCAGGAGACAGGGGTTAGTGGCTACACCTTC
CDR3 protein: CASSQETGVSGYTF

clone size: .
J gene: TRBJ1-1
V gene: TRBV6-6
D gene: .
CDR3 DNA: TGTGCCAGCAGTTATCCCCCGCGGGGCTCGGGCACTGAAGCTTTCTTT
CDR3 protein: CASSYPPRGSGTEAFF

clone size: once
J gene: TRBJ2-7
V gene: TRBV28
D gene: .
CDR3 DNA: TGTGCCAGCACCCCGGGGACCCGGGTATACGAGCAGTACTTC
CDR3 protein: CASTPGTRVYEQYF

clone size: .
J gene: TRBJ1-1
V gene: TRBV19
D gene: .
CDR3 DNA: TGTGCCAGTAGTATTCGAAAAACAGACAACACTGAAGCTTTCTTT
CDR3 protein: CASSIRKTDNTEAFF

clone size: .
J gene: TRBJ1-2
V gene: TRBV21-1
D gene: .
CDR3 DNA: TGTGCCAGCAGCAAAGTAGAGGGGAACTATGGCTACACCTTC
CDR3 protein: CASSKVEGNYGYTF

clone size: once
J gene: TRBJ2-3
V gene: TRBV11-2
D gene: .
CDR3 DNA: TGTGCCAGCAGGTACGAGAGGGCGCAGTATTTT
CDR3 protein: CASRYERAQYF

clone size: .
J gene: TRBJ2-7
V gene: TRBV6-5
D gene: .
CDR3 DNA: TGTGCCAGCAGTAGAGCGTCTGGCGAGCAGTACTTC
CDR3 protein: CASSRASGEQYF

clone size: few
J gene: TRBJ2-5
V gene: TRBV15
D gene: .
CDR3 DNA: TGTGCCACCAGCAGAGTCGAAGACGGGACCCAGTACTTC
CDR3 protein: CATSRVEDGTQYF

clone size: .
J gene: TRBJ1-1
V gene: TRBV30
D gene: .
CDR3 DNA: TGTGCCTGGAATCTCCCAGAAACCAGGGCCTCCCGGACGGACACTGAAGCTTTCTTT
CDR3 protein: CAWNLPETRASRTDTEAFF

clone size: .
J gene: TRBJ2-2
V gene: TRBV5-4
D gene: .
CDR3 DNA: TGTGCCAGCAGCTTGGATTTGAACACCGGGGAGCTGTTTTTT
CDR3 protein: CASSLDLNTGELFF

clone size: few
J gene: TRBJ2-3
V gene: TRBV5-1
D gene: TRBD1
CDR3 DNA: TGCGCCAGCAGCCTCAGGGGGGATACGCAGTATTTT
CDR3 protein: CASSLRGDTQYF